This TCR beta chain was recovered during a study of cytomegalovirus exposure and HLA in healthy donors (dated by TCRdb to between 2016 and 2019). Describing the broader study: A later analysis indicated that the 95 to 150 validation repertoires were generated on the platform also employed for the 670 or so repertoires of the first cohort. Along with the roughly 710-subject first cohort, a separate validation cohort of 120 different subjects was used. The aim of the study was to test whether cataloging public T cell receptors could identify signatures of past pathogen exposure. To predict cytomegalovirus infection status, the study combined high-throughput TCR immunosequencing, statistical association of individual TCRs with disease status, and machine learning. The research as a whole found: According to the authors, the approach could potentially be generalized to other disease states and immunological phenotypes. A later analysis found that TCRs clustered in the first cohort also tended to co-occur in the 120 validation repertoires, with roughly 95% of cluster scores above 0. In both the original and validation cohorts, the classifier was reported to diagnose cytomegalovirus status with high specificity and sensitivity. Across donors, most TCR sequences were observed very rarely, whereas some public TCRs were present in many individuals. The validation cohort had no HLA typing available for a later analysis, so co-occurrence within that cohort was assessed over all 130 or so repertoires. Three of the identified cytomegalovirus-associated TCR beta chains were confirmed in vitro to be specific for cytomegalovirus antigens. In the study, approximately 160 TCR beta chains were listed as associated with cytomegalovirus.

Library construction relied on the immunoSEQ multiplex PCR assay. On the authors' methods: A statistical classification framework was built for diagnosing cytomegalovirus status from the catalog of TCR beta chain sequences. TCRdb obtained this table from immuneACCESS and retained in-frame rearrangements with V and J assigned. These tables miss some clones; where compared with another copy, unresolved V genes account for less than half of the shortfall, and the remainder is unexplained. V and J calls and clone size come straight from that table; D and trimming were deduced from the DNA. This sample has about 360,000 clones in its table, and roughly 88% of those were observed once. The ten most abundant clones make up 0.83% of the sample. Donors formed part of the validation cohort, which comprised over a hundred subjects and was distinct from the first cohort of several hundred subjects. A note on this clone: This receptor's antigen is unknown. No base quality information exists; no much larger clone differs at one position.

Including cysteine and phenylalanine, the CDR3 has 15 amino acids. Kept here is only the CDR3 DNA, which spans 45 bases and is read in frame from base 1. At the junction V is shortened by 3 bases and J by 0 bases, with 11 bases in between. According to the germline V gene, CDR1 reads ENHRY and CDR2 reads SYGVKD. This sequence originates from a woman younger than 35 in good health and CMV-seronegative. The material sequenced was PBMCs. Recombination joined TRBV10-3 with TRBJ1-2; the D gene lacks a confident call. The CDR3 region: CAISDGRKANYGYTF. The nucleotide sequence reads TGTGCCATCAGTGACGGCAGGAAAGCTAACTATGGCTACACCTTC.